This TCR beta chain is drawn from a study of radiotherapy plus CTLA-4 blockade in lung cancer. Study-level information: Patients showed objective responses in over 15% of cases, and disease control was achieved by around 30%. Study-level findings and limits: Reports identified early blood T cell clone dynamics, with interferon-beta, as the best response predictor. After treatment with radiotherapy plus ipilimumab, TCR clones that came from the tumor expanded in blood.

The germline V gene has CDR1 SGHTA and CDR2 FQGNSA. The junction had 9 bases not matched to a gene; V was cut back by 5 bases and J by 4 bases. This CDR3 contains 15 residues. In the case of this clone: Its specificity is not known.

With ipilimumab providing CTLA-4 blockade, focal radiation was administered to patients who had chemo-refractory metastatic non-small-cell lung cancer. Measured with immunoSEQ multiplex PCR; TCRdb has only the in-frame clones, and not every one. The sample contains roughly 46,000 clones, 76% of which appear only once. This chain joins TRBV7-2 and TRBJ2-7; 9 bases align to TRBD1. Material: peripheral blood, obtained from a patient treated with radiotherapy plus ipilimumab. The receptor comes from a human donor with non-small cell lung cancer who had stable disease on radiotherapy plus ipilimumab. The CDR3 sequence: CASSKTGTGIYEQYF. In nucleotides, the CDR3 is TGTGCCAGCAGCAAGACCGGGACAGGGATATACGAGCAGTACTTC.